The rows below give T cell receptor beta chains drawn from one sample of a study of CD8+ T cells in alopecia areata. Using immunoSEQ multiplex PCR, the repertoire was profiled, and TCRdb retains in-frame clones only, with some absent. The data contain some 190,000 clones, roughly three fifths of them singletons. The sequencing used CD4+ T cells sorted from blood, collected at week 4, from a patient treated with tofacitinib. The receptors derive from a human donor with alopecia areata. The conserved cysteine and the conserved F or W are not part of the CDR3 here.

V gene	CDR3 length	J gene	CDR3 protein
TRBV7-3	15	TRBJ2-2	ASSLYLAGRSAGELF
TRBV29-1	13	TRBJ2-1	SVAGVTPGMDEQF
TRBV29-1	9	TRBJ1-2	SADRDYGYT
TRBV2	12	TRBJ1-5	ASSSRDTNQPQH
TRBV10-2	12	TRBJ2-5	ASSGTRKQETQY
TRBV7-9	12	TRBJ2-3	ASSHSGRTDTQY
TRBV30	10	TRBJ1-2	AWRMGGYGYT
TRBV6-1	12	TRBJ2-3	ASSDLDRVDTQY
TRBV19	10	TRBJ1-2	ASSKVNYGYT
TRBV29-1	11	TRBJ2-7	SVESDYSYEQY
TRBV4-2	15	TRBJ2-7	ASSQAGGRLAAPEQY
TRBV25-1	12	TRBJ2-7	ASYGLAPNYEQY
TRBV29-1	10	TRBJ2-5	SASLGAETQY
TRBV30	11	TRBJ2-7	AWRGGLAAEQY
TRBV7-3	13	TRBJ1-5	ASSFNDRSNQPQH
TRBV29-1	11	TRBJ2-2	SVSGDGTGELF
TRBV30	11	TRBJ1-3	AWSEDSAPPIY
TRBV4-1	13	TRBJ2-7	ASSQVTGDSYEQY
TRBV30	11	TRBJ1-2	AWSVDSGNGYT
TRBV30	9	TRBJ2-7	AWTTGDEQY
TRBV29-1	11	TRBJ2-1	STSGRAYNEQF
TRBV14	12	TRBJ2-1	ASSQDQRGNEQF
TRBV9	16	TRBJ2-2	ASSVLPGLAGGTGELF
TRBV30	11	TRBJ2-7	AWSVRQRGEQY
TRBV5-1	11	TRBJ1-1	ASSLVMETEAF
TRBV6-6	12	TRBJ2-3	ASSPAGVADTQY
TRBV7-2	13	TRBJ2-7	ASGNPGTATYEQY
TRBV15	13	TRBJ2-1	ATSIGLAGISEQF
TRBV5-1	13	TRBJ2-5	ASSLSWAEQETQY
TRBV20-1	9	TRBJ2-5	SVYGRETQY
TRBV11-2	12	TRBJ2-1	ASSEGAVYNEQF
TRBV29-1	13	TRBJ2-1	SVPKGGISYNEQF
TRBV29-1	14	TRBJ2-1	SVEDLGSGADNEQF
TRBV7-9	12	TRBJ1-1	ASSLRQGNTEAF
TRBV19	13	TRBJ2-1	ASSIDRDLNNEQF
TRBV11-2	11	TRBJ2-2	ASSRTNTGELF
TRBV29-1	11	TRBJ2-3	SVRNTGLDTQY
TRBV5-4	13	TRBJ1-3	ASSWKGASGNTIY
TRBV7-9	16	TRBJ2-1	ASSSSPRRQGKRNEQF
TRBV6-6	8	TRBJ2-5	ASKGPTQY
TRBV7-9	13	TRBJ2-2	ASSYRDRVTGELF
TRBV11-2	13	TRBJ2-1	ASSMGLAEHNEQF
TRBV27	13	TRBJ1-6	ASSLGRQGGSPLH
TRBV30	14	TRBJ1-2	AWSVTAGKANYGYT
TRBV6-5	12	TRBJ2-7	ASQRTGWTYEQY
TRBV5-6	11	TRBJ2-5	ASSLNPIETQY
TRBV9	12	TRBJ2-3	ASSVRSGGDTQY
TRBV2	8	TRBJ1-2	ASSAQGYT
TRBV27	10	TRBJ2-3	AKGRGTDTQY
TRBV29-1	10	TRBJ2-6	SVEEPGGVLT
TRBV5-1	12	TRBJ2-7	ASSFSGSNNEQY
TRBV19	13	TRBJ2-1	ASKERGSSYNEQF
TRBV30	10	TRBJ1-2	AWRGTNYGYT
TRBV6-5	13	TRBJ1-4	ASSYSIQDVKKLF
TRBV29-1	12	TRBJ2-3	SAYSRSGPDTQY
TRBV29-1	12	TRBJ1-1	SAEPGGLDTEAF
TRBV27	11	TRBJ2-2	ASRLSNTGELF